The 8 T cell receptor beta chains listed next were all sequenced from one sample in a study of identical twins. Using its own MiXCR run on the 5' RACE reads, TCRdb lists one record per CDR3 protein. The sample records around 240,000 distinct CDR3 sequences, about 10% being singletons. The sample comprised memory T cells sorted from blood. These receptors originate from a man aged 50-60 years in good health.

This clonotype was observed a few times. The rearrangement uses TRBV10-3 and TRBJ1-3; D unclear. This CDR3 region has 14 residues. The germline CDR1 and CDR2 sequences are ENHRY and SYGVKD. V dropped 0 bases and J dropped 6 bases, with 9 bases sitting between them. The CDR3 nucleotides are TGTGCCATCAGTGAGTCCTTGGACGCAAACACCATATATTTT. It specifies CAISESLDANTIYF.

This clonotype showed up just a few times. The chain recombines TRBV20-1 with TRBJ2-1; D is unclear. V was shortened by 3 bases and J by 8 bases, with 14 bases between the two germline ends. CDR3 size: 13 residues. In germline, CDR1 is DFQATT, CDR2 SNEGSKA (reference sequence). CDR3 DNA sequence: TGCAGTGCTAGTAAGCCTGTTGGGGATGAGCAGTTCTTC. The encoded protein is CSASKPVGDEQFF.

This clonotype was detected ten times or more. This sequence joins TRBV5-4 and TRBJ2-3; D is perhaps TRBD2 (5 bases). Trimming cost V 6 bases and J 3 bases, with 17 bases left between them. This CDR3 comprises 15 residues. CDR1 is SGHNT, CDR2 YYREEE, per germline (reference sequence). The CDR3 bases are TGTGCCAGCACCTGGAGCGGTGCTAGTACAGATACGCAGTATTTT. As protein: CASTWSGASTDTQYF.

This chain connects TRBV30 to TRBJ1-5, with TRBD1 as a possible D gene (5 bases). Germline V gene sequence: CDR1 GTSNPN, CDR2 SVGIG (reference sequence). This CDR3 comprises 13 residues. The V end was cut by 1 base, the J end by 4 bases, with 8 bases between. In nucleotides, the CDR3 is TGTGCCTGGAGTGCACGGGGGAATCAGCCCCAGCATTTT. It specifies CAWSARGNQPQHF.

The rearrangement joins TRBV18 to TRBJ1-1; D uncertain. Germline values: CDR1 KGHSH, CDR2 LQKENI. The V gene lost 3 bases and the J gene lost 10 bases, with 15 bases spanning the gap. This CDR3 has 13 residues. CDR3 DNA sequence: TGTGCCAGCTCACCTCAACTCTCCGAACCAGCTTTCTTT. Translating gives CASSPQLSEPAFF. The full variable domain, its missing parts supplied by reference TRBV18 and TRBJ1-1, is NAGVMQNPRHLVRRRGQEARLRCSPMKGHSHVYWYRQLPEEGLKFMVYLQKENIIDESGMPKERFSAEFPKEGPSILRIQQVVRGDSAAYFCASSPQLSEPAFFGQGTRLTVV.

The genes are TRBV12-3 or TRBV12-4 and TRBJ2-3; 10 bases are a match to TRBD2. Trimming cost V 2 bases and J 6 bases; bases outside gene matches: 8. This CDR3 region has 16 residues. The CDR3 reads CASSLLQRGGADTQYF. In DNA, the CDR3 is TGTGCCAGCAGTTTACTGCAGCGGGGGGGCGCTGATACGCAGTATTTT.

This clonotype was picked up a small number of times. The rearrangement joins TRBV28 to TRBJ2-2, with a weak D call TRBD2 (6 bases). This CDR3 is built from 13 residues. Germline CDR1 MDHEN, CDR2 SYDVKM. Trimming stripped 6 bases from V and 6 bases from J, with 11 bases between. The CDR3 region is CASRGPGAGELFF. Written as DNA, the CDR3 is TGTGCCAGCAGGGGGCCGGGGGCCGGGGAGCTGTTTTTT.

As for this clonotype: One base away lies a much larger clone, so this may be a sequencing read error. V is TRBV29-1 and J is TRBJ2-7; 9 bases match TRBD2. CDR1 is SQVTM, CDR2 ANQGSEA, per germline. There are 15 residues in the CDR3. The CDR3, as DNA: TGCAGCGTTGACCTGGCGGGAGGGGGTAGGAACGAGCATTACTTC. Its protein product is CSVDLAGGGRNEHYF.